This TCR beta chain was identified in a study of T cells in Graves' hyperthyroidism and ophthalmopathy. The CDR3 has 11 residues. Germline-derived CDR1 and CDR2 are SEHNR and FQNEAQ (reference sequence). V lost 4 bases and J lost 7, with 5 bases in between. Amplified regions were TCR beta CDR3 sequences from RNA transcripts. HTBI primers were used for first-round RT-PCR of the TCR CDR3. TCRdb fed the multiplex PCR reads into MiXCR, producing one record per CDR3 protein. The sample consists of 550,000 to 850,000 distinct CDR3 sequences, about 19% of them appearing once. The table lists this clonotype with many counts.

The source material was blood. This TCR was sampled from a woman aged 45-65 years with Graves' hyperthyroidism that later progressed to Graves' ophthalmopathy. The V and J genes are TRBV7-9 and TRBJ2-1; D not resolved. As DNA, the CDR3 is TGTGCCAGCAGCTCAGAAAATGAGCAGTTCTTC. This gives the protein CASSSENEQFF.